This T cell receptor (beta chain) was documented in a study of cytomegalovirus exposure and HLA in healthy donors. Overall study: Among approximately 400 genotyped donors, about 83% fell in the Caucasian-associated ancestry cluster. Regarding the study as a whole: In an earlier analysis, in several hundred donors, most V segments appeared productive either ~90% or ~30% of the time. It was in a later analysis that TCR association rates were seen to vary by HLA locus, highest for DRB1 and lowest for HLA-C.

V was shortened by 6 bases and J by 5 bases, with 16 bases between the two germline ends. The CDR3 sequence is 14 residues long. The germline gives CDR1 MDHEN, CDR2 SYDVKM. A remark on this clone: What it recognizes is unknown.

Use of 60 Vbeta and 13 Jbeta primers characterized the PCR. Assay used: immunoSEQ multiplex PCR; TCRdb lists only in-frame clones, some missing. Of about 140,000 clones detected, 70% to 80% appear once; the ten largest clones hold 2% to 3%. The material sequenced was PBMCs. This rearrangement joins TRBV28 to TRBJ2-5, with D possibly matching TRBD1 (6 bases). This receptor was identified in a woman between 18 and 29 years old in good health and CMV-seropositive. CDR3: CASRRMGAAETQYF. The CDR3 region has the DNA TGTGCCAGCAGACGCATGGGGGCGGCGGAGACCCAGTACTTC.